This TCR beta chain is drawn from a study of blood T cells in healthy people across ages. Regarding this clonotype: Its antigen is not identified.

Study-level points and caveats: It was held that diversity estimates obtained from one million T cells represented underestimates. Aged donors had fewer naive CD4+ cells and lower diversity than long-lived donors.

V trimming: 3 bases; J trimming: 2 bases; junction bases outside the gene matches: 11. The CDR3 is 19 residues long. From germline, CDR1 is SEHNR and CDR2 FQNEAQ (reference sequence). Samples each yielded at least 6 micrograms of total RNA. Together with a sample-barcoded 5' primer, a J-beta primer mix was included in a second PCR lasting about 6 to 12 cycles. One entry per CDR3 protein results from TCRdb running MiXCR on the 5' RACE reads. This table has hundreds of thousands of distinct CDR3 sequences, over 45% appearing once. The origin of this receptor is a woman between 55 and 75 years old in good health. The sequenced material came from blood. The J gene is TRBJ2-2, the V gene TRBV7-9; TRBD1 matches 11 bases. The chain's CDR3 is CASSLGQGGRPPNTGELFF. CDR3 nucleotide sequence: TGTGCCAGCAGCTTGGGACAGGGGGGACGACCCCCTAACACCGGGGAGCTGTTTTTT.